This T cell receptor (beta chain) was obtained from a study of OX40 agonist ivuxolimab in advanced cancers. Study summary: Participants, 70% to 90% male, averaged 60 years of age, ranging from about 20 to 80.

Broader study findings: Among the least clonally expanded were partial responders at 0.1-3.0 mg/kg. Antigens targeted by the expanded peripheral T cells were not determined.

The CDR3 sequence is 17 residues long. The repertoire was sequenced with immunoSEQ multiplex PCR; TCRdb's copy has only in-frame clones and lacks some. The sample yields some 70,000 clones, roughly 90% seen once. About this clone itself: Its specificity is not known.

Blood draws occurred at baseline, cycle 4 day 1, and cycle 7 day 1. The sequence was obtained from an adult with an advanced solid tumor such as melanoma, head and neck, liver or kidney cancer. Specimen: CD4+ or CD8+ T cells sorted from blood, collected in a trial of the OX40 agonist ivuxolimab. V usage is TRBV21-1 and J usage is TRBJ1-5. TRBV21-1 is a known pseudogene. Here the CDR3 reads CASSNLTLPFNNQPQHF. CDR3 DNA: TGTGCCAGCAGCAATCTTACCTTGCCGTTTAACAATCAGCCCCAGCATTTT.